The 7 T cell receptor beta chains below all came from one sample that was sequenced in a study of T cells in Graves' hyperthyroidism and ophthalmopathy (dated by TCRdb to between 2018 and 2021). Library method: multiplex PCR. Sequenced using an Illumina HiSeq 2000. The TCR beta CDR3 regions were amplified from the RNA transcripts. A first-round RT-PCR of the TCR CDR3 used the HTBI primer set with the Qiagen OneStep RT-PCR kit. The public reads were quality trimmed at Q25 with fastp and then assembled into clones with MiXCR by TCRdb, keeping productive beta chains. All rows with the same CDR3 protein become a single entry with the most common DNA and genes. The table for this sample lists around 600,000 distinct CDR3 sequences; roughly 15% of them were counted only once. The ten largest clones represent 12% of the sample. What was sequenced was blood. The receptors were gathered from a woman between 45 and 60 years old with Graves' ophthalmopathy.

Notes on this clonotype: This may stem from a read error, because a much larger clone lies one nucleotide away. This chain uses TRBV20-1 with TRBJ2-5; D ambiguous. The CDR3 is made up of 12 amino acids. CDR1 DFQATT and CDR2 SNEGSKA come from the germline V gene (reference sequence). The CDR3 DNA reads as TGCAGTGCTAGGTTGCTCCAAGAGGCCCAGTACTTC. Its translation: CSARLLQEAQYF.

The chain carries TRBV19 and TRBJ2-7; a possible D gene is TRBD2 (5 bases). The CDR3 runs to 14 residues. The V gene lost 1 base and the J gene lost 5 bases, with 12 bases spanning the gap. Germline CDR1 is LNHDA and CDR2 is SQIVND (reference sequence). In DNA, the CDR3 is TGTGCCAGTAGTATAGTTCTAGCCGAAGACGAGCAGTACTTC. Amino acids: CASSIVLAEDEQYF.

The sample holds many counts of this clonotype. V usage is TRBV7-2 and J usage is TRBJ1-1, with TRBD1 matching over 9 bases. This CDR3 comprises 14 residues. Per the germline V gene, CDR1 is SGHTA and CDR2 is FQGNSA. V lost 5 bases and J lost 8; bases outside the gene matches: 9. This CDR3 reads CASSANLGTGEAFF. The CDR3 DNA reads as TGTGCCAGCAGCGCTAACCTAGGGACAGGGGAAGCTTTCTTT.

The V gene is TRBV4-2, the J gene TRBJ1-5; TRBD1 matches at 10 bases. The CDR3 loop spans 15 amino acids. Germline V gene lookup returns CDR1 LGHNA and CDR2 YNFKEQ. J gave up 5 bases and V 4 bases, and 5 bases lay outside the gene matches. The CDR3 sequence: CASSPGTGEDQPQHF. CDR3 sequence (DNA): TGTGCCAGCAGCCCTGGGACAGGGGAGGATCAGCCCCAGCATTTT.

J is TRBJ2-3 and V is TRBV14; 10 bases line up with TRBD2. From germline, CDR1 is SGHDN and CDR2 FVKESK. The CDR3 covers 15 residues. Unmatched junction bases numbered 5, after V lost 4 bases and J lost 4 bases. Written as DNA, the CDR3 is TGTGCCAGCAGCCGGCTAGCGGGAGACTCAGATACGCAGTATTTT. This gives the protein CASSRLAGDSDTQYF.

This clonotype has at least ten counts. The chain links TRBV30 to TRBJ1-1; TRBD1 might be the D (6 bases). Trimming removed 0 bases at V and 3 bases at J, with 14 bases between. CDR3 length equals 15 residues. Germline V lookup: CDR1 GTSNPN, CDR2 SVGIG (reference sequence). The CDR3 DNA reads TGTGCCTGGAGTGTACTAGGGGGGACGGACACTGAAGCTTTCTTT. Protein sequence: CAWSVLGGTDTEAFF.

The rearrangement uses TRBV14 and TRBJ2-3, with 7 nucleotides matching TRBD1. Germline V gene sequence: CDR1 SGHDN, CDR2 FVKESK. Trimming at V came to 3 bases and at J to 4 bases, leaving 13 bases not matched to a gene. The CDR3 runs to 17 residues. Here the CDR3 reads CASSHKNRDRNADTQYF. As DNA, the CDR3 is TGTGCCAGCAGCCATAAAAACCGGGACAGAAACGCAGATACGCAGTATTTT.